These 22 T cell receptor beta chains came from one sample sequenced in a study of blood T cells in healthy people across ages. Using a J-beta primer mix together with a sample-barcoded 5' primer, a second PCR was run for about 7 to 12 cycles. TCRdb analysed the 5' RACE reads with MiXCR anew, one entry per CDR3 protein. The table has some 1,000,000 distinct CDR3 sequences, about 23% seen once. These sequences were also reported in another study, on T cells of mothers and their children.

Sample: blood. All receptors derive from a girl aged 2-10 years in good health.

The genes are TRBV7-3 and TRBJ1-5; D gene ambiguous. The CDR3 runs to 13 residues. In germline, CDR1 is SGHTA, CDR2 FQGTGA. Trimming took off 1 base at V and 4 bases at J, with 5 bases between the two ends. The CDR3 coding sequence is TGTGCCAGCAGCTTAAGGGCGAATCAGCCCCAGCATTTT. This encodes CASSLRANQPQHF.

This clonotype has more than one count but fewer than ten. The CDR3, as DNA: TGTGCCAGCAGCGATCCCCTAGCGGGAGGACATCCCGGGTCCGGGGAGACCCAGTACTTC. This sequence encodes CASSDPLAGGHPGSGETQYF. The genes are TRBV6-1 and TRBJ2-5; 11 nucleotides align to TRBD2. The germline gives CDR1 MNHNS, CDR2 SASEGT. CDR3 size: 20 residues. J lost 5 bases, V lost 6 bases, and 23 bases had no gene match.

This clonotype was detected only a few times. The genes are TRBV20-1 and TRBJ1-1; D is ambiguous. The CDR3 sequence is 14 residues long. The V gene's germline CDR1 is DFQATT and CDR2 SNEGSKA (reference sequence). Trimming stripped 0 bases from V and 0 bases from J, with 8 bases between. The CDR3 region has the DNA TGCAGTGCTAGAGATACCCTTATGAACACTGAAGCTTTCTTT. Translation: CSARDTLMNTEAFF.

The chain combines TRBV6-2 or TRBV6-3 with TRBJ1-1; D uncertain. The CDR3 runs to 13 residues. In germline, CDR1 is MNHEY, CDR2 SVGEGT. Trimming removed 8 bases at V and 4 bases at J, with 14 bases between. CDR3 DNA: TGTGCCAGCGAAAGGCGGGTTGGCACTGAAGCTTTCTTT. Its translation: CASERRVGTEAFF.

This clonotype was recorded a few times. The CDR3 protein is CASSFTGLVVNEQFF. In DNA form, the CDR3 reads TGTGCCAGCAGCTTCACCGGACTAGTTGTAAATGAGCAGTTCTTC. The genes are TRBV5-6 and TRBJ2-1, with 7 bases fitting TRBD2. This CDR3 region has 15 residues. The junction had 9 bases not matched to a gene; V was cut back by 2 bases and J by 7 bases. Germline CDR1 is SGHDT and CDR2 is YYEEEE.

This clonotype was seen more than once but under ten times. The gene calls are TRBV27 and TRBJ2-5, with D hard to call. TRBJ2-7 matches the DNA end more closely, so the J call is doubtful. The germline V gene encodes CDR1 MNHEY and CDR2 SMNVEV (reference sequence). The CDR3 has 14 amino acids. CDR3: CASSLLGEPYEQYF. Written as DNA, the CDR3 is TGTGCCAGCAGTTTACTGGGCGAACCCTACGAGCAGTACTTC.

The rearrangement links TRBV7-9 to TRBJ2-3, with a tentative D call TRBD1 (5 bases). Germline V CDR1 and CDR2: SEHNR, FQNEAQ (reference sequence). CDR3 length equals 14 residues. Trimming took off 2 bases at V and 5 bases at J, with 11 bases between the two ends. The chain's CDR3 is CASSLKTEQDTQYF. The CDR3 coding sequence is TGTGCCAGCAGCTTAAAGACAGAACAAGATACGCAGTATTTT.

In nucleotides, the CDR3 is TGTGCCAGCAGCCACGCGGGGGCCTATGGCTACACCTTC. Translation gives CASSHAGAYGYTF. This chain joins TRBV7-9 and TRBJ1-2; D might be TRBD1 (6 bases). The CDR3 has 13 amino acids. Trimming pared 5 bases from V and 4 bases from J, leaving 11 bases between. The germline gives CDR1 SEHNR, CDR2 FQNEAQ (reference sequence).

This clonotype was counted only a few times. CDR3 coding DNA: TGTGCCAGTAGTATAAACCCCGGGAATGAGCAGTTCTTC. Protein: CASSINPGNEQFF. This chain joins TRBV19 and TRBJ2-1; D unclear. Between the trimmed V and J ends, which lost 2 bases and 7 bases, there was a span of 9 bases. CDR3 length equals 13 residues. Germline-derived CDR1 and CDR2 are LNHDA and SQIVND (reference sequence).

This clonotype came up a few times. V usage is TRBV12-3 or TRBV12-4 and J usage is TRBJ2-1; 8 bases are shared with TRBD1. The J segment lost 7 bases and the V segment lost 3 bases, leaving 5 bases of the junction unmatched. The CDR3 totals 14 residues. As DNA, the CDR3 is TGTGCCAGCAGTTTCCGGGACAGGCGGAATGAGCAGTTCTTC. It codes for CASSFRDRRNEQFF.

V is TRBV6-2 or TRBV6-3 and J is TRBJ2-1; 11 positions match TRBD2. The CDR3 loop spans 18 amino acids. Germline CDR1 MNHEY, CDR2 SVGEGT. V was pared by 0 bases and J by 4 bases, with 8 bases of the junction left unmatched. CDR3 sequence reads: CASSYSHPTSGIYNEQFF. The CDR3, as DNA: TGTGCCAGCAGTTACTCTCACCCGACTAGCGGGATATACAATGAGCAGTTCTTC.

This clonotype turned up a few times. The chain is built from TRBV9 and TRBJ2-1, with 11 bases lining up with TRBD2. CDR3 length: 15 residues. Losses at the gene ends were 0 bases for V and 10 bases for J; bases not matched to a gene: 6. Germline CDR1 is SGDLS and CDR2 is YYNGEE. The CDR3 DNA follows: TGTGCCAGCAGCGTAGGTACTAGCGGGGGAGGAGAGCAGTTCTTC. This translates into CASSVGTSGGGEQFF.

This clonotype was seen a handful of times. The chain links TRBV4-3 to TRBJ2-7; weak D call: TRBD1 (7 bases). Trimming took off 3 bases at V and 0 bases at J, with 12 bases between the two ends. The CDR3 is 15 amino acids. Per the germline V gene, CDR1 is LGHNA and CDR2 is YSLEER. The CDR3 DNA reads as TGCGCCAGCAGCCAGGCCCAGGGGGGCTCCTACGAGCAGTACTTC. This gives the protein CASSQAQGGSYEQYF.

Here the CDR3 reads CASTGRYSETQYF. The CDR3, as DNA: TGTGCCAGCACGGGTCGGTACTCGGAGACCCAGTACTTC. The rearrangement joins TRBV2 to TRBJ2-5; D gene ambiguous. This CDR3 has 13 residues. The germline V and J ends were trimmed by 7 bases and 5 bases, with 14 bases remaining between them. In germline, CDR1 is SNHLY, CDR2 FYNNEI.

This chain links TRBV25-1 with TRBJ2-7; possible D gene TRBD2, 6 bases. The CDR3 runs 15 residues. Per germline, CDR1 MGHDK and CDR2 SYGVNS. The V and J ends lost 3 bases and 2 bases respectively, with 14 bases between them. The CDR3 nucleotides read TGTGCCAGCAGTGATCATCGCGGGAACGCCTACGAGCAGTACTTC. Its translation is CASSDHRGNAYEQYF.

With regard to this clonotype: A read error may explain this, as a much larger clone is one base away. The rearrangement links TRBV7-2 to TRBJ1-1, with TRBD1 matching over 8 bases. V lost 8 bases and J lost 2; bases outside the gene matches: 10. The CDR3 extends over 15 amino acids. Germline-derived CDR1 and CDR2 are SGHTA and FQGNSA. CDR3 DNA: TGTGCCAGCCTTATTCGGGCAGGGGGCAACACTGAAGCTTTCTTT. Encoded protein: CASLIRAGGNTEAFF.

This clonotype was counted only a few times. The CDR3 is CASSLRTGAEAFF. In nucleotides, the CDR3 is TGTGCCAGCAGCCTCCGTACAGGGGCTGAAGCTTTCTTT. The chain joins TRBV7-8 to TRBJ1-1, with 7 bases matching TRBD1. Trimming at V came to 5 bases and at J to 6 bases, leaving 6 bases not matched to a gene. The CDR3 consists of 13 residues. From germline, CDR1 is SGHVS and CDR2 FQNEAQ.

In this sample, this clonotype turned up a few times. The chain recombines TRBV5-1 with TRBJ2-1; the D is unclear. The V gene's germline CDR1 is SGHRS and CDR2 YFSETQ. The CDR3 totals 14 residues. The V end was cut by 0 bases, the J end by 3 bases, with 7 bases between. The DNA for the CDR3 is TGCGCCAGCAGCTTGGGCTCCGACTACAATGAGCAGTTCTTC. It codes for CASSLGSDYNEQFF.

DNA of the CDR3: TGCGCCAGCAGCTTTGGGAGGGCCTCTGGGGCCAACGTCCTGACTTTC. Its translation is CASSFGRASGANVLTF. This rearrangement joins TRBV5-1 to TRBJ2-6; 7 positions agree with TRBD2. This CDR3 contains 16 residues. Germline values: CDR1 SGHRS, CDR2 YFSETQ. Germline trimming cut 2 bases from V and 0 bases from J; bases unmatched to any gene: 2.

This chain uses TRBV7-9 with TRBJ2-5, with unresolved D. V shed 8 bases and J shed 4 bases, with 11 bases lying between them. This CDR3 spans 12 amino acids. Germline CDR1 is SEHNR and CDR2 is FQNEAQ (reference sequence). CDR3 sequence reads: CASVSSGETQYF. CDR3 sequence (DNA): TGTGCCAGCGTTAGCTCAGGAGAGACCCAGTACTTC.

This chain joins TRBV7-2 and TRBJ1-1; D ambiguous. Between the trimmed V and J ends, which lost 1 base and 1 base, there was a span of 7 bases. The V gene's germline CDR1 is SGHTA and CDR2 FQGNSA. The CDR3 is 14 residues long. The CDR3 DNA is TGTGCCAGCAGCTTAGAACCAGAGAACACTGAAGCTTTCTTT. Protein: CASSLEPENTEAFF.

This rearrangement joins TRBV6-2 or TRBV6-3 to TRBJ2-1; D not resolved. Trimming pared 4 bases from V and 7 bases from J, leaving 11 bases between. CDR3 length: 13 amino acids. Germline V gene data show CDR1 as MNHEY and CDR2 as SVGEGT. The CDR3 nucleotides are TGTGCCAGCAGTTCTCCGGGTAGGAATGAGCAGTTCTTC. Translating gives CASSSPGRNEQFF.